This TCR beta chain is drawn from a study of blood T cells in healthy people across ages. Study-level background: Per two T cells, template switching captured roughly one barcoded beta molecule.

The study recruited healthy Caucasian donors from Russia who were aged about 6 to 90. Note on this clonotype: Its antigen remains unknown.

The CDR3 is 16 residues long. Germline V gene lookup returns CDR1 LGHNA and CDR2 YNFKEQ. General study findings and limits: Among long-lived donors, naive CD4+ cells were more numerous and diversity higher than in aged donors.

The authors ran a second PCR of roughly 6 to 12 cycles using a sample-barcoded 5' primer and a J-beta primer mix. A template-switch adaptor containing 12 random nucleotides labeled each cDNA molecule. TCRdb reprocessed the 5' RACE reads via MiXCR and lists one record per CDR3 protein. Of around 1,500,000 distinct CDR3 sequences listed, roughly 45% are singletons. This TCR was recovered from a woman aged 18-30 years in good health. The rearrangement links TRBV4-2 to TRBJ2-1; 9 bases are shared with TRBD2. The end of the DNA aligns better with TRBJ2-7, so the J call may be wrong. Specimen: blood. This CDR3 is CASSQEAGGSYNEQYF. DNA for the CDR3: TGTGCCAGCAGCCAAGAAGCGGGAGGCTCCTACAATGAGCAGTACTTC.